This T cell receptor beta chain was identified in a study of T-cell memory formation after mild COVID-19. The study's findings and limits: Detection of some responders pre-infection suggested pre-existing cross-reactive memory T cells participated.

The sample holds a few counts of this clonotype. The target antigen is unknown. From 5'RACE with constant-segment primers came TCR alpha and TCR beta cDNA libraries that carried sample barcodes and UMIs. TCRdb reprocessed the 5' RACE reads with MiXCR, giving one entry per CDR3 protein. This repertoire shows roughly 400,000 distinct CDR3 sequences, around 17% found once; its top ten account for under 25%. V was trimmed by 4 bases and J by 5 bases, leaving 20 bases between them. The CDR3 covers 16 residues. Germline assignment: CDR1 SGHAT and CDR2 FQNNGV. The receptor was derived from a man aged 18-30 years who had mild COVID-19 (a few samples of this study predate the infection). Cell type and time point are not known. Specimen: PBMCs or a T cell subset sorted from them (not recorded which). The chain has TRBV11-2 and TRBJ2-5, with D perhaps TRBD1 (7 bases). CDR3 amino acids: CASSSYTQGTHETQYF. The CDR3 DNA sequence: TGTGCCAGCAGCTCTTACACACAGGGGACTCACGAGACCCAGTACTTC.